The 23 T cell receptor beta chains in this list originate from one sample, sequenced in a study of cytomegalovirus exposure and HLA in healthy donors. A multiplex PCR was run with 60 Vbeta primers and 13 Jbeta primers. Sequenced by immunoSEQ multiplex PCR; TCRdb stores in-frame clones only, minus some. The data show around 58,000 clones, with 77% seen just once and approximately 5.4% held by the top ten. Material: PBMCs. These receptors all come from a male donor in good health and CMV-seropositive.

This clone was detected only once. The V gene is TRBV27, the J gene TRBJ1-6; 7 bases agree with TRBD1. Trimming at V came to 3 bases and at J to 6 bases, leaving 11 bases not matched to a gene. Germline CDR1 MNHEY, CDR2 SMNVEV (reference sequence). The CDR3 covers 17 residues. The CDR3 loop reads CASSFIPRQGGNSPLHF. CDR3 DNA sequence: TGTGCCAGCAGTTTCATCCCCCGACAGGGTGGTAATTCACCCCTCCACTTT.

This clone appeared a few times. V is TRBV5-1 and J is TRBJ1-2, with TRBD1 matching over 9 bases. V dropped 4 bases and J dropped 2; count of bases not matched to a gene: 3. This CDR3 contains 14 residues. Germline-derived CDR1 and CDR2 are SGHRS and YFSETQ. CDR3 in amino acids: CASSRDRGNYGYTF. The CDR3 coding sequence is TGCGCCAGCAGCCGAGACAGGGGGAACTATGGCTACACCTTC.

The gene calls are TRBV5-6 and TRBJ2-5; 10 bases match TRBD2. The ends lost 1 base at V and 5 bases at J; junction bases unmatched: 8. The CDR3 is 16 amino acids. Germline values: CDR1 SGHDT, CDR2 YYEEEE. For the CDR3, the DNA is TGTGCCAGCAGCTTGATCGTAGCGGGGGGACGGGAGACCCAGTACTTC. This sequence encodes CASSLIVAGGRETQYF.

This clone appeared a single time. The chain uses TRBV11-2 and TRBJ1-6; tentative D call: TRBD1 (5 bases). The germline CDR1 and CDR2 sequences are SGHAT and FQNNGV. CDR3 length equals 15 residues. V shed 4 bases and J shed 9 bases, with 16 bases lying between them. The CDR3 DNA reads TGTGCCAGCAGCTCCCTGGGCACAGGTATTTCACCCCTCCACTTT. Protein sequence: CASSSLGTGISPLHF.

CDR3: CATRQGVNNQPQHF. CDR3 nucleotides: TGTGCCACCAGACAGGGAGTGAACAATCAGCCCCAGCATTTT. The chain employs TRBV6-1 and TRBJ1-5, with TRBD1 matching 7 bases. The ends lost 10 bases at V and 3 bases at J; junction bases unmatched: 9. The germline gives CDR1 MNHNS, CDR2 SASEGT. This CDR3 spans 14 amino acids.

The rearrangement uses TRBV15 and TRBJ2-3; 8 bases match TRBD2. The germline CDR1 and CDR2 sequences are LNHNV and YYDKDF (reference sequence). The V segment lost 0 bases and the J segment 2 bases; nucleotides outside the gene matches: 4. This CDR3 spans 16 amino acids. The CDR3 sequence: CATSRDQRGITDTQYF. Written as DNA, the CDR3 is TGTGCCACCAGCAGAGATCAGCGGGGGATCACAGATACGCAGTATTTT. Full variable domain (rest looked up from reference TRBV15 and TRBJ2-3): DAMVIQNPRYQVTQFGKPVTLSCSQTLNHNVMYWYQQKSSQAPKLLFHYYDKDFNNEADTPDNFQSRRPNTSFCFLDIRSPGLGDTAMYLCATSRDQRGITDTQYFGPGTRLTVL.

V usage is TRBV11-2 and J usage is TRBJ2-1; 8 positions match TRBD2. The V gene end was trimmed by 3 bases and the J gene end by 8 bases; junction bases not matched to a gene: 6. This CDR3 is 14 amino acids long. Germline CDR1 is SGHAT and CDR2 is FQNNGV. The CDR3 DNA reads TGTGCCAGCAGCTTTAGCGGGGCCCCGGATGAGCAGTTCTTC. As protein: CASSFSGAPDEQFF. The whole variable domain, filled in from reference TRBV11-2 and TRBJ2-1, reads EAGVAQSPRYKIIEKRQSVAFWCNPISGHATLYWYQQILGQGPKLLIQFQNNGVVDDSQLPKDRFSAERLKGVDSTLKIQPAKLEDSAVYLCASSFSGAPDEQFFGPGTRLTVL.

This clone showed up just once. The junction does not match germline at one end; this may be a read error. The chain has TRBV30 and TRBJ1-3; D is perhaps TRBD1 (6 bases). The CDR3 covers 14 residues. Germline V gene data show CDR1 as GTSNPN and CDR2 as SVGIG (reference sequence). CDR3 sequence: CAWSVGGGGSTIYF. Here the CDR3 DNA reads TGTGCCTGGAGTGTGGGGGGCGGGGGAAGCACCATATATTTT.

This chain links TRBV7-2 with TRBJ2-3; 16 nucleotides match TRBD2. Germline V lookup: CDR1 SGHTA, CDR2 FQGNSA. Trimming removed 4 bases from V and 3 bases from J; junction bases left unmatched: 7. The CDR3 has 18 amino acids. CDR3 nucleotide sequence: TGTGCCAGCAGCTATGGGGGACTAGCGGGGGGGCTTACAGATACGCAGTATTTT. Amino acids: CASSYGGLAGGLTDTQYF.

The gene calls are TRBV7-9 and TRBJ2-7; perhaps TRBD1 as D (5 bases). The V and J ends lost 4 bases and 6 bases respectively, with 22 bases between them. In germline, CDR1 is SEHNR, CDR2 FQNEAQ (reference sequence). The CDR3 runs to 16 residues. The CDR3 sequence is CASSSTAPTAVSEQYF. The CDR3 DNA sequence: TGTGCCAGCAGCTCAACCGCTCCGACAGCCGTCTCCGAGCAGTACTTC. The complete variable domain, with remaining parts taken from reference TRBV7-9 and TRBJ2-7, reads DTGVSQNPRHKITKRGQNVTFRCDPISEHNRLYWYRQTLGQGPEFLTYFQNEAQLEKSRLLSDRFSAERPKGSFSTLEIQRTEQGDSAMYLCASSSTAPTAVSEQYFGPGTRLTVT.

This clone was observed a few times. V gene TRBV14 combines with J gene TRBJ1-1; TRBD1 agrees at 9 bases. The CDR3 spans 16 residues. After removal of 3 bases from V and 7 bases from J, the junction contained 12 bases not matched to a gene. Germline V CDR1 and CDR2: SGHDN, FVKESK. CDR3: CASSQGQGEFRSEAFF. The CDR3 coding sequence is TGTGCCAGCAGCCAGGGACAGGGAGAGTTTCGAAGTGAAGCTTTCTTT.

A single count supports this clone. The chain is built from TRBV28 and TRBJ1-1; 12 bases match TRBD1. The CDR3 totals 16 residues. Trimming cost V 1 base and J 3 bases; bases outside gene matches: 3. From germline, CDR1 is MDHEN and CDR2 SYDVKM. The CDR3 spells CASSLLGQGADTEAFF. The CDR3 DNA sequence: TGTGCCAGCAGTTTATTGGGACAGGGGGCTGACACTGAAGCTTTCTTT.

The CDR3 is CAWSLLSGVTDTQYF. The CDR3 coding sequence is TGTGCCTGGAGTTTGCTATCCGGGGTTACAGATACGCAGTATTTT. The V and J genes are TRBV30 and TRBJ2-3; tentatively, D is TRBD2 (5 bases). The V end lost 2 bases, the J end lost 3 bases, and 15 bases lay between the germline ends. Germline CDR1 is GTSNPN and CDR2 is SVGIG (reference sequence). The CDR3 loop spans 15 amino acids.

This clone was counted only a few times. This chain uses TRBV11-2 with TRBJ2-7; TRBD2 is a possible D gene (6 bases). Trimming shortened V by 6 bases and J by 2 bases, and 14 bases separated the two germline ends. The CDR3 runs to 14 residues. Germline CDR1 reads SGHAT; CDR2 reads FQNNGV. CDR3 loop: CASSTGVAPYEQYF. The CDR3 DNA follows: TGTGCCAGCAGTACGGGGGTCGCTCCCTACGAGCAGTACTTC.

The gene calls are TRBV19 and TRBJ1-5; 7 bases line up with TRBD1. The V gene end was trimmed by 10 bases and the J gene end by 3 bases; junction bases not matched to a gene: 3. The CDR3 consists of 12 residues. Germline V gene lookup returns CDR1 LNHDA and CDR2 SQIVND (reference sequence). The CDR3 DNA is TGTGCCACCGACAGGGCCAATCAGCCCCAGCATTTT. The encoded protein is CATDRANQPQHF.

As DNA, the CDR3 is TGTGCCAGCAGCGTAGCCGGGGGAGGGTATGGCTACACCTTC. This sequence encodes CASSVAGGGYGYTF. The chain recombines TRBV9 with TRBJ1-2; tentative D call: TRBD1 (5 bases). V shed 0 bases and J shed 5 bases, with 11 bases lying between them. The CDR3 contains 14 residues. Per germline, CDR1 SGDLS and CDR2 YYNGEE.

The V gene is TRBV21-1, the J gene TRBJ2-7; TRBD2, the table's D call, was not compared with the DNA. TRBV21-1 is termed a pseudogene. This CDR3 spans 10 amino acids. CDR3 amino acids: CASLAGLGYF. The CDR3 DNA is TGTGCCTCCCTCGCGGGGTTGGGTTACTTC.

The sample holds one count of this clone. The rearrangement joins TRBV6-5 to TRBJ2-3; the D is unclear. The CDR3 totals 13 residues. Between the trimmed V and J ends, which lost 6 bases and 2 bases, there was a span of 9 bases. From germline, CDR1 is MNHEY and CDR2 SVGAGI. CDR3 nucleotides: TGTGCCAGCAGCCGACTGTTCACAGATACGCAGTATTTT. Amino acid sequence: CASSRLFTDTQYF.

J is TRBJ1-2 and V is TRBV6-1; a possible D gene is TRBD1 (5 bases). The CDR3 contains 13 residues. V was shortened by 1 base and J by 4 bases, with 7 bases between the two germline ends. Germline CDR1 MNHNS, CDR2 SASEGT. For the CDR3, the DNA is TGTGCCAGCAGTGAAGAGCAGGGCTATGGCTACACCTTC. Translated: CASSEEQGYGYTF.

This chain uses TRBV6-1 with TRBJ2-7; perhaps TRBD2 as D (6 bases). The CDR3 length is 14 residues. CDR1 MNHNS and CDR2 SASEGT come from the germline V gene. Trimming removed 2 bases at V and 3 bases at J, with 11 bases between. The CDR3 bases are TGTGCCAGCAGTGAAAGTGGGGGGATCTACGAGCAGTACTTC. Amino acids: CASSESGGIYEQYF.

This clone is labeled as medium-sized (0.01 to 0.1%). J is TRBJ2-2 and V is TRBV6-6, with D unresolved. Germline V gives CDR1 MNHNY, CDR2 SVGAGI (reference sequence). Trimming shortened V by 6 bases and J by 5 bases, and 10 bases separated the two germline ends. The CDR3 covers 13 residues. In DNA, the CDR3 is TGTGCCAGCAGCCAGATATCTACCGGGGAGCTGTTTTTT. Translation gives CASSQISTGELFF.

The CDR3 here is CAWSPLGGASEQYF. CDR3 nucleotides: TGTGCCTGGAGTCCCCTTGGGGGGGCTAGCGAGCAGTACTTC. The J gene is TRBJ2-7, the V gene TRBV30, with D maybe TRBD2 (7 bases). Trimming left V 2 bases short and J 6 bases short, with 17 bases between. Per the germline V gene, CDR1 is GTSNPN and CDR2 is SVGIG (reference sequence). CDR3 size: 14 residues.

The CDR3 spells CASSEAGTGNGEKLFF. The DNA of the CDR3 is TGTGCCAGCAGTGAAGCGGGGACAGGGAATGGTGAAAAACTGTTTTTT. The rearrangement uses TRBV2 and TRBJ1-4; 9 nucleotides match TRBD1. Losses at the gene ends were 0 bases for V and 7 bases for J; bases not matched to a gene: 6. Germline V CDR1 and CDR2: SNHLY, FYNNEI. The CDR3 length is 16 residues.